This record looks at one T cell receptor (beta chain) sequence and its context. Antigen specificity is unknown. There are 13 residues in the CDR3. Trimming cost V 5 bases and J 6 bases, with 11 bases left between them. CDR1 is SGHTA, CDR2 FQGNSA, per germline. The data belong to a study of CD8 T cells in ankylosing spondylitis. Study-level points and caveats: In reactive arthritis synovial fluid and blood, some motif variants had been reported before. One TCR beta motif, made up of roughly 8 highly homologous variants, appeared characteristic of ankylosing spondylitis blood. Reportedly, matched ankylosing spondylitis synovial fluid was significantly enriched for disease-linked clones. The disease-linked clones had a CD8+ phenotype and low blood frequencies.

Each CDR3 protein gets one entry after TCRdb re-called the 5' RACE reads with MiXCR. Of hundreds of thousands of distinct CDR3 sequences listed, approximately 22% were seen once; the top ten hold about an eighth. The receptor comes from a male donor with ankylosing spondylitis or in good health (not recorded which). Sample: blood, either unsorted or a sorted T cell fraction (not recorded which). The chain couples TRBV7-2 to TRBJ1-5; D uncertain. CDR3 nucleotides: TGTGCCAGCAGCGCAACCCCGGGTCAGCCCCAGCATTTT. Its translation: CASSATPGQPQHF.